This T cell receptor beta chain appears in the sequencing data of a study of cytomegalovirus exposure and HLA in healthy donors. With respect to this clone: Its specificity is unknown.

The method was immunoSEQ multiplex PCR; TCRdb's version includes in-frame clones alone and lacks a portion of them. The sample yields 170,000 or so clones, 65% to 85% seen once. This CDR3 has 12 amino acids. CDR1 is SGHNT, CDR2 YYREEE, per germline (reference sequence). The ends lost 3 bases at V and 7 bases at J; junction bases unmatched: 4. Study-wide points: Diagnosis of cytomegalovirus status made by the classifier reportedly showed high specificity and sensitivity. Most TCR sequences were seen very rarely across donors, but some public TCRs occurred in many. Within the approximately 110 validation repertoires, first-cohort TCR clusters tended to co-occur, according to a later analysis.

While the first cohort had hundreds of subjects, the donors belonged to the separate validation cohort of over a hundred subjects. This sequence joins TRBV5-4 and TRBJ2-7; 7 nucleotides align to TRBD1. The source is a woman younger than 30 in good health and CMV-seropositive. Material: PBMCs. The CDR3 loop is CASSSDRAEQYF. The CDR3 DNA reads as TGTGCCAGCAGCTCCGACAGGGCTGAGCAGTACTTC. The full variable domain, its missing parts supplied by reference TRBV5-4 and TRBJ2-7, is ETGVTQSPTHLIKTRGQQVTLRCSSQSGHNTVSWYQQALGQGPQFIFQYYREEENGRGNFPPRFSGLQFPNYSSELNVNALELDDSALYLCASSSDRAEQYFGPGTRLTVT.